One sample yielded the 28 T cell receptor beta chains listed below, sequenced in a study of cytomegalovirus exposure and HLA in healthy donors. In the PCR, 60 Vbeta and 13 Jbeta primers were used. The assay was immunoSEQ multiplex PCR, and TCRdb's table has in-frame clones only and misses some. The data contain 150,000 to 200,000 clones, around 83% of them singletons. Sequencing input: PBMCs. Receptor source: a man aged 18 to 30 in good health and CMV-seropositive.

J is TRBJ1-2 and V is TRBV18; TRBD1 is a possible D gene (6 bases). Germline V gene sequence: CDR1 KGHSH, CDR2 LQKENI. The CDR3 has 13 amino acids. V gave up 3 bases and J gave up 4 bases, with 9 bases separating them. CDR3 DNA sequence: TGTGCCAGCTCACCTACAGGGCCCTATGGCTACACCTTC. Protein sequence: CASSPTGPYGYTF.

This rearrangement joins TRBV5-1 to TRBJ2-7, with 8 nucleotides matching TRBD2. The ends lost 4 bases at V and 2 bases at J; junction bases unmatched: 5. The CDR3 consists of 14 residues. Germline V gene data show CDR1 as SGHRS and CDR2 as YFSETQ. The CDR3, as DNA: TGCGCCAGCAGCCAGGCGGGGGGAACCTACGAGCAGTACTTC. It specifies CASSQAGGTYEQYF.

The chain recombines TRBV6-1 with TRBJ2-2; D gene uncertain. Germline V lookup: CDR1 MNHNS, CDR2 SASEGT. This CDR3 contains 12 residues. The V end was cut by 4 bases, the J end by 6 bases, with 6 bases between. The CDR3 DNA sequence: TGTGCCAGCAGTGTTTCTTCCGGGGAGCTGTTTTTT. It specifies CASSVSSGELFF.

The CDR3 protein is CAISPGQYEQYF. For the CDR3, the DNA is TGTGCCATCAGCCCTGGACAGTACGAGCAGTACTTC. The chain carries TRBV10-3 and TRBJ2-7; D is perhaps TRBD1 (6 bases). Germline V gives CDR1 ENHRY, CDR2 SYGVKD. The CDR3 loop spans 12 amino acids. Trimming removed 6 bases from V and 4 bases from J, with 10 bases in between.

J is TRBJ2-2 and V is TRBV5-8; 7 nucleotides agree with TRBD1. The CDR3 covers 17 residues. Germline V CDR1 and CDR2: SGHTS, YDEGEE. The ends lost 0 bases at V and 5 bases at J; junction bases unmatched: 10. The CDR3 region is CASSLEGGTVFTGELFF. DNA for the CDR3: TGTGCCAGCAGCTTGGAAGGGGGCACGGTTTTTACCGGGGAGCTGTTTTTT.

The chain employs TRBV19 and TRBJ1-2; 10 nucleotides align to TRBD1. CDR1 and CDR2 (germline): LNHDA, SQIVND (reference sequence). J lost 9 bases, V lost 7 bases, and 8 bases had no gene match. This CDR3 is 13 amino acids long. The CDR3 sequence is CASIPRDRGRYTF. The CDR3, as DNA: TGTGCCAGTATCCCCCGGGACAGGGGCCGCTACACCTTC.

The V gene is TRBV7-2, the J gene TRBJ1-4; the match to TRBD1 covers 7 bases. The CDR3 spans 18 residues. Germline V lookup: CDR1 SGHTA, CDR2 FQGNSA. Trimming cost V 1 base and J 0 bases; bases outside gene matches: 8. The CDR3 DNA reads as TGTGCCAGCAGCTTAGTTTTGGCAGGGGGATCAACTAATGAAAAACTGTTTTTT. Residues: CASSLVLAGGSTNEKLFF.

The gene calls are TRBV9 and TRBJ2-3; D is possibly TRBD2 (5 bases). Germline V CDR1 and CDR2: SGDLS, YYNGEE. Trimming took 3 bases from V and 0 from J, leaving 14 bases between them. This CDR3 spans 16 amino acids. Here the CDR3 reads CASSAPVRESTDTQYF. DNA for the CDR3: TGTGCCAGCAGCGCACCGGTCCGGGAAAGCACAGATACGCAGTATTTT.

V and J are TRBV6-4 and TRBJ1-4, with D possibly matching TRBD1 (5 bases). The CDR3 consists of 14 residues. From germline, CDR1 is MRHNA and CDR2 SNTAGT. The V and J ends lost 0 bases and 12 bases respectively, with 14 bases between them. CDR3 amino acids: CASSDSFAGGELFF. The CDR3 coding sequence is TGTGCCAGCAGTGACTCTTTCGCAGGAGGGGAACTGTTTTTT.

This clone occurred once. The genes are TRBV7-2 and TRBJ2-5; 11 bases fit TRBD2. Unmatched junction bases numbered 7, after V lost 1 base and J lost 6 bases. CDR3 length equals 16 residues. Per germline, CDR1 SGHTA and CDR2 FQGNSA. The CDR3 is CASSLDSGGAIKTQYF. CDR3 nucleotide sequence: TGTGCCAGCAGCTTAGATAGCGGGGGGGCCATCAAGACCCAGTACTTC.

This clone was picked up one time. The chain combines TRBV13 with TRBJ1-4; TRBD1 matches 7 bases. The CDR3 extends over 17 amino acids. Germline assignment: CDR1 PRHDT and CDR2 FYEKMQ (reference sequence). J was trimmed by 8 bases and V by 5 bases; bases with no gene match: 17. The CDR3 loop is CASSKAARGPGREKLFF. The DNA of the CDR3 is TGTGCCAGCAGCAAGGCGGCTAGGGGGCCAGGGAGGGAAAAACTGTTTTTT.

V gene TRBV11-3 combines with J gene TRBJ1-1; TRBD1 might be the D (6 bases). V lost 4 bases and J 8 bases, leaving 11 bases between the germline ends. The CDR3 is made up of 12 amino acids. The germline V gene has CDR1 SGHNT and CDR2 YENEEA. The CDR3 spells CASSSGDIEAFF. The CDR3 region has the DNA TGTGCCAGCAGCTCAGGGGACATCGAAGCTTTCTTT.

The sample holds a few counts of this clone. The chain recombines TRBV15 with TRBJ2-7; maybe TRBD2 (6 bases). V was clipped by 5 bases and J by 3 bases, with 20 bases between them. The CDR3 is made up of 16 amino acids. CDR1 is LNHNV, CDR2 YYDKDF, per germline (reference sequence). The CDR3 sequence: CATSPERAGVIYEQYF. CDR3 coding DNA: TGTGCCACCAGCCCCGAGCGGGCCGGGGTAATCTACGAGCAGTACTTC.

This chain joins TRBV7-6 and TRBJ2-6; 9 nucleotides match TRBD1. With 4 bases clipped from V and 4 bases from J, the junction kept 8 bases outside the gene matches. CDR1 is SGHVS, CDR2 FNYEAQ, per germline. The CDR3 consists of 17 residues. CDR3 sequence reads: CASSSIQGAAGANVLTF. CDR3 DNA: TGTGCCAGCAGCTCGATACAGGGGGCGGCGGGGGCCAACGTCCTGACTTTC.

The chain links TRBV29-1 to TRBJ2-5, with TRBD1 matching over 10 bases. This CDR3 is built from 13 residues. The V gene end was trimmed by 4 bases and the J gene end by 9 bases; junction bases not matched to a gene: 8. Looked up from germline, CDR1 is SQVTM and CDR2 is ANQGSEA. The CDR3: CSVVPGQGSPQYF. Written as DNA, the CDR3 is TGCAGCGTTGTTCCGGGACAGGGGAGTCCCCAGTACTTC.

The chain recombines TRBV5-6 with TRBJ2-3, with a weak D call TRBD2 (6 bases). V was cut by 2 bases and J by 9 bases, with 10 bases left in between. The CDR3 covers 12 residues. Germline loops: CDR1 SGHDT, CDR2 YYEEEE. This chain's CDR3 is CASSLEGRTQYF. The DNA for the CDR3 is TGTGCCAGCAGCTTAGAGGGGAGGACGCAGTATTTT.

V gene TRBV5-1 combines with J gene TRBJ1-2, with 11 bases that match TRBD1. Germline-derived CDR1 and CDR2 are SGHRS and YFSETQ. Trimming removed 0 bases from V and 4 bases from J; junction bases left unmatched: 2. The CDR3 length is 15 residues. CDR3 in amino acids: CASSLGDRGSYGYTF. The CDR3 nucleotides read TGCGCCAGCAGCTTGGGGGACAGGGGGAGCTATGGCTACACCTTC.

The chain uses TRBV7-6 and TRBJ1-1, with D possibly being TRBD1 (6 bases). V dropped 4 bases and J dropped 4 bases, with 13 bases sitting between them. The CDR3 sequence is 14 residues long. Germline V gives CDR1 SGHVS, CDR2 FNYEAQ. The CDR3 loop reads CASSSYRDGTEAFF. As DNA, the CDR3 is TGTGCCAGCAGCTCCTACAGGGATGGCACTGAAGCTTTCTTT. The full variable domain, rest sourced from reference TRBV7-6 and TRBJ1-1, is GAGVSQSPRYKVTKRGQDVALRCDPISGHVSLYWYRQALGQGPEFLTYFNYEAQQDKSGLPNDRFSAERPEGSISTLTIQRTEQRDSAMYRCASSSYRDGTEAFFGQGTRLTVV.

The chain joins TRBV28 to TRBJ1-4, with TRBD1 matching 7 bases. V was pared by 5 bases and J by 7 bases, with 10 bases of the junction left unmatched. The CDR3 loop spans 15 amino acids. Germline V gene sequence: CDR1 MDHEN, CDR2 SYDVKM. CDR3 sequence reads: CASSPWDRLSEKLFF. The CDR3 DNA is TGTGCCAGCAGTCCCTGGGACAGACTGTCTGAAAAACTGTTTTTT. Full variable domain (rest looked up from reference TRBV28 and TRBJ1-4): DVKVTQSSRYLVKRTGEKVFLECVQDMDHENMFWYRQDPGLGLRLIYFSYDVKMKEKGDIPEGYSVSREKKERFSLILESASTNQTSMYLCASSPWDRLSEKLFFGSGTQLSVL.

This chain joins TRBV6-1 and TRBJ1-1, with D perhaps matching TRBD1 (5 bases). This CDR3 has 14 amino acids. Trimming removed 1 base at V and 0 bases at J, with 6 bases between. Germline loops: CDR1 MNHNS, CDR2 SASEGT. The CDR3 sequence is CASSEETVNTEAFF. CDR3 sequence (DNA): TGTGCCAGCAGTGAAGAGACAGTGAACACTGAAGCTTTCTTT.

The count of this clone is one. V and J are TRBV6-6 and TRBJ1-2, with 9 bases identical to TRBD1. From germline, CDR1 is MNHNY and CDR2 SVGAGI (reference sequence). The V segment lost 0 bases and the J segment 1 base; nucleotides outside the gene matches: 3. CDR3 length equals 16 residues. The CDR3 is CASSYSGTGINYGYTF. CDR3 nucleotides: TGTGCCAGCAGTTACTCGGGGACAGGGATTAACTATGGCTACACCTTC.

This rearrangement joins TRBV7-2 to TRBJ1-5; D is perhaps TRBD1 (6 bases). Germline CDR1 reads SGHTA; CDR2 reads FQGNSA. The CDR3 runs to 16 residues. The germline V and J ends were trimmed by 1 base and 1 base, with 11 bases remaining between them. The CDR3, as DNA: TGTGCCAGCAGCTTAGTGGCGGGGGCGAGCAATCAGCCCCAGCATTTT. Protein sequence: CASSLVAGASNQPQHF.

The count of this clone is one. This rearrangement joins TRBV5-4 to TRBJ2-3; D is perhaps TRBD2 (6 bases). Germline CDR1 and CDR2: SGHNT and YYREEE (reference sequence). The length of the CDR3 is 17 residues. V shed 0 bases and J shed 2 bases, with 16 bases lying between them. CDR3 protein: CASSLGLVWRATDTQYF. CDR3 in DNA: TGTGCCAGCAGCTTGGGTCTGGTGTGGAGGGCCACAGATACGCAGTATTTT.

The rearrangement uses TRBV10-3 and TRBJ1-5; D is uncertain. The germline CDR1 and CDR2 sequences are ENHRY and SYGVKD. The V gene lost 0 bases and the J gene lost 6 bases, with 15 bases spanning the gap. The CDR3 is 16 amino acids. In nucleotides, the CDR3 is TGTGCCATCAGTGAGTCCCCGGCCGCGGGAGGTCAGCCCCAGCATTTT. It encodes CAISESPAAGGQPQHF.

V and J are TRBV5-5 and TRBJ1-6, with D possibly TRBD1 on 6 matching bases. The germline V and J ends were trimmed by 1 base and 10 bases, with 12 bases remaining between them. The length of the CDR3 is 14 residues. CDR1 and CDR2 (germline): SGHKS, YYEKEE (reference sequence). CDR3 sequence: CASSLIRGESPLHF. CDR3 in DNA: TGTGCCAGCAGCTTGATCAGGGGCGAGTCACCCCTCCACTTT. Supplemented by reference TRBV5-5 and TRBJ1-6, the full variable domain reads DAGVTQSPTHLIKTRGQQVTLRCSPISGHKSVSWYQQVLGQGPQFIFQYYEKEERGRGNFPDRFSARQFPNYSSELNVNALLLGDSALYLCASSLIRGESPLHFGNGTRLTVT.

The chain combines TRBV6-6 with TRBJ2-1, with 15 bases lining up with TRBD2. This CDR3 region has 16 residues. Unmatched junction bases numbered 1, after V lost 2 bases and J lost 5 bases. The germline V gene has CDR1 MNHNY and CDR2 SVGAGI (reference sequence). CDR3 in amino acids: CASSYGLAGGDNEQFF. The CDR3, as DNA: TGTGCCAGCAGTTACGGACTAGCGGGGGGGGACAATGAGCAGTTCTTC.

The CDR3 bases are TGTGCCAGCAGTTTCGGGCTAGCGGGAGGGAATGAGCAGTTCTTC. Encoded protein: CASSFGLAGGNEQFF. The gene calls are TRBV27 and TRBJ2-1; 12 bases are a match to TRBD2. CDR1 and CDR2 from the germline V gene are MNHEY and SMNVEV (reference sequence). The trim removed 3 bases at V and 7 bases at J, leaving 4 bases unmatched. This CDR3 has 15 amino acids.

V is TRBV11-3 and J is TRBJ2-1, with D perhaps TRBD2 (5 bases). Germline V gene sequence: CDR1 SGHNT, CDR2 YENEEA. V was pared by 0 bases and J by 2 bases, with 11 bases between. The CDR3 length is 16 residues. CDR3 amino acids: CASSLDGGMTYNEQFF. The CDR3, as DNA: TGTGCCAGCAGCTTAGATGGAGGTATGACCTACAATGAGCAGTTCTTC.